Each of the 9 T cell receptor beta chains below was sequenced from the same sample in a study of blood T cell repertoires in COVID-19. Sequencing used immunoSEQ multiplex PCR; TCRdb keeps in-frame clones, though not all of them. The repertoire holds under 150,000 clones, with 86% as singletons. The sample was PBMCs or T cells enriched from blood (not recorded which). The receptors derive from a woman aged 45-60 years who had recovered from COVID-19.

The gene calls are TRBV10-1 and TRBJ1-1; no clear D gene. This CDR3 is 14 amino acids long. V was trimmed by 5 bases and J by 5 bases, leaving 15 bases between them. CDR1 is WNHNN, CDR2 SYGVQD, per germline (reference sequence). DNA of the CDR3: TGCGCCAGCAGTTTGAAAAGAACGGGTACTGAAGCTTTCTTT. Translating gives CASSLKRTGTEAFF.

V is TRBV6-5 and J is TRBJ2-3; tentative D call: TRBD1 (6 bases). This CDR3 is built from 15 residues. Germline-derived CDR1 and CDR2 are MNHEY and SVGAGI. Trimming took off 9 bases at V and 2 bases at J, with 18 bases between the two ends. CDR3 in DNA: TGTGCCAGTACCCAGACAGGTTTTTCCACAGATACGCAGTATTTT. Amino acids: CASTQTGFSTDTQYF.

The rearrangement links TRBV5-1 to TRBJ2-3; maybe TRBD1 (5 bases). CDR1 is SGHRS and CDR2 is YFSETQ in the germline V gene. CDR3 length: 12 amino acids. The V end lost 1 base, the J end lost 5 bases, and 5 bases lay between the germline ends. CDR3 DNA sequence: TGCGCCAGCAGCTTGCAGGGAGATACGCAGTATTTT. It is translated as CASSLQGDTQYF.

The V gene is TRBV12-3 or TRBV12-4, the J gene TRBJ1-1; perhaps TRBD1 as D (5 bases). This CDR3 is 13 amino acids long. Trimming stripped 7 bases from V and 7 bases from J, with 16 bases between. The CDR3, as DNA: TGTGCCAGCATTTCGGGACTTTTTAGTGAAGCTTTCTTT. Translating gives CASISGLFSEAFF.

This clone was recorded only once. J is TRBJ2-1 and V is TRBV7-2; no reliable D call. Trimming removed 0 bases at V and 5 bases at J, with 11 bases between. This CDR3 contains 15 residues. Germline loops: CDR1 SGHTA, CDR2 FQGNSA. The CDR3, as DNA: TGTGCCAGCAGCTTAGCATACTCCTACGACAATGAGCAGTTCTTC. This codes for CASSLAYSYDNEQFF.

The chain combines TRBV9 with TRBJ2-7; D perhaps matches TRBD2 (5 bases). Trimming pared 4 bases from V and 7 bases from J, leaving 12 bases between. This CDR3 spans 12 amino acids. Looked up from germline, CDR1 is SGDLS and CDR2 is YYNGEE. This chain's CDR3 is CASSNGRGEQYF. CDR3 sequence (DNA): TGTGCCAGCAGCAATGGACGGGGTGAGCAGTACTTC. The variable domain in full, with the rest retrieved from reference TRBV9 and TRBJ2-7, is DSGVTQTPKHLITATGQRVTLRCSPRSGDLSVYWYQQSLDQGLQFLIQYYNGEERAKGNILERFSAQQFPDLHSELNLSSLELGDSALYFCASSNGRGEQYFGPGTRLTVT.

This clone was counted a few times. The rearrangement uses TRBV7-6 and TRBJ2-5; 8 positions agree with TRBD2. V gave up 5 bases and J gave up 5 bases; unmatched junction bases: 4. The length of the CDR3 is 13 residues. Per the germline V gene, CDR1 is SGHVS and CDR2 is FNYEAQ. The CDR3 is CASSRTSLETQYF. The CDR3 nucleotides are TGTGCCAGCAGCCGGACTAGCCTGGAGACCCAGTACTTC. Full variable domain (missing parts from reference TRBV7-6 and TRBJ2-5): GAGVSQSPRYKVTKRGQDVALRCDPISGHVSLYWYRQALGQGPEFLTYFNYEAQQDKSGLPNDRFSAERPEGSISTLTIQRTEQRDSAMYRCASSRTSLETQYFGPGTRLLVL.

This sequence joins TRBV20-1 and TRBJ2-2; maybe TRBD1 (7 bases). Per germline, CDR1 DFQATT and CDR2 SNEGSKA (reference sequence). The CDR3 runs to 13 residues. V lost 3 bases, J lost 7 bases, and 12 bases lay in between. The CDR3 DNA is TGCAGTGCTAGTCCCCAGGGGGGCGGGGAGCTGTTTTTT. This codes for CSASPQGGGELFF.

The chain couples TRBV7-9 to TRBJ2-7, with D possibly being TRBD1 (5 bases). The CDR3 consists of 15 residues. Germline values: CDR1 SEHNR, CDR2 FQNEAQ (reference sequence). With 4 bases removed from V and 7 bases from J, the gap between germline ends came to 20 bases. CDR3 sequence reads: CASSYSGLGSGEQYF. CDR3 bases: TGTGCCAGCAGCTATTCAGGGTTAGGTTCTGGAGAGCAGTACTTC.